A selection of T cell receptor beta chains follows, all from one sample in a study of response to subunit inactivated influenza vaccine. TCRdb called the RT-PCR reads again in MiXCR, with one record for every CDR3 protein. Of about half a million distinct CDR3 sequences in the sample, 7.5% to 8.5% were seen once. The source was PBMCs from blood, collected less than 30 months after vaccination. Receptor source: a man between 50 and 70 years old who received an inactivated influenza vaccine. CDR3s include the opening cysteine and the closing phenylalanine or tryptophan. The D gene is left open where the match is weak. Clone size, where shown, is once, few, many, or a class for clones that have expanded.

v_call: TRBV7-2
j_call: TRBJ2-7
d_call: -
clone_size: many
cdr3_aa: CASSPASRGKEQYF
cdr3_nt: TGTGCCAGCAGCCCCGCTTCACGGGGCAAAGAGCAGTACTTC

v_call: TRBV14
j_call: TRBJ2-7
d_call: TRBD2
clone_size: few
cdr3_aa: CASSQFTSGNYEQYF
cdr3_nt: TGTGCCAGCAGCCAATTTACTAGCGGTAACTACGAGCAGTACTTC

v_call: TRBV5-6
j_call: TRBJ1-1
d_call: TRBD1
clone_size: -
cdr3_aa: CASSYLGQSKAFF
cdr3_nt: TGTGCCAGCAGCTACTTGGGACAGTCGAAGGCTTTCTTT

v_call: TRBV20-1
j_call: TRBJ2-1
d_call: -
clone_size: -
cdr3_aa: CSARGGFSNEQFF
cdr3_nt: TGCAGTGCTAGAGGTGGATTTTCCAATGAGCAGTTCTTC

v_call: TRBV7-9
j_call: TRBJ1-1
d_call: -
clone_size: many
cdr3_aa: CASSLGGRGYTEAFF
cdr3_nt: TGTGCCAGCAGCCTGGGGGGGCGGGGATACACTGAAGCTTTCTTT

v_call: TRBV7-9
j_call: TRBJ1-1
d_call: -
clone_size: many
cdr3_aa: CASSLDGIGNTEAFF
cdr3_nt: TGTGCCAGCAGCTTAGATGGAATTGGGAACACTGAAGCTTTCTTT

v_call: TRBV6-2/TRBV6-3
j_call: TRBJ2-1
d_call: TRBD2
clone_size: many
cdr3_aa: CASSSQTAGVIGSDNEQFF
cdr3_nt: TGTGCCAGCAGTTCACAAACAGCGGGAGTTATTGGAAGCGACAATGAGCAGTTCTTC

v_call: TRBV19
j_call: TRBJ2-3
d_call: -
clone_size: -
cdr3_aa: CASSIPGGTDTQYF
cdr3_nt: TGTGCCAGTAGTATACCGGGAGGCACAGATACGCAGTATTTT

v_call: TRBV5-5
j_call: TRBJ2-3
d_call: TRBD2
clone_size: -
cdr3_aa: CASTRTRTTDTQYF
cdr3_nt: TGTGCCAGCACCCGGACTAGAACCACAGATACGCAGTATTTT

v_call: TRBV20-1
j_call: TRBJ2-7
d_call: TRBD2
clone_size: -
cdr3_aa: CSASVSGGYSRGEQYF
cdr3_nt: TGCAGTGCTAGCGTTAGCGGGGGCTATTCCAGGGGGGAGCAGTACTTC

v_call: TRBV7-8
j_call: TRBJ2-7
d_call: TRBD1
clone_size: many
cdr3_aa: CASSYSTGGTYEQYF
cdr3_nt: TGTGCCAGCAGCTACTCGACAGGGGGAACCTACGAGCAGTACTTC

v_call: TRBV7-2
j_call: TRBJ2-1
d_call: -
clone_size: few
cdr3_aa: CASSLVAITYNEQFF
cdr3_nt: TGTGCCAGCAGCTTAGTGGCGATCACCTACAATGAGCAGTTCTTC

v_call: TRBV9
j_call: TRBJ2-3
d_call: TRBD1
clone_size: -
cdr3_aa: CASSALTGTDTQYF
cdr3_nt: TGTGCCAGCAGCGCCCTGACAGGGACAGATACGCAGTATTTT

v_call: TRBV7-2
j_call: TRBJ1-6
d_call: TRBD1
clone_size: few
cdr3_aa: CASSLVPTGNSPLHF
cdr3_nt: TGTGCCAGCAGCTTAGTCCCGACAGGGAATTCACCCCTCCACTTT

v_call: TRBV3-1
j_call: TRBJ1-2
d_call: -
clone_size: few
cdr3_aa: CASSQDNIFHGYTF
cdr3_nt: TGTGCCAGCAGCCAAGACAACATTTTTCATGGCTACACCTTC